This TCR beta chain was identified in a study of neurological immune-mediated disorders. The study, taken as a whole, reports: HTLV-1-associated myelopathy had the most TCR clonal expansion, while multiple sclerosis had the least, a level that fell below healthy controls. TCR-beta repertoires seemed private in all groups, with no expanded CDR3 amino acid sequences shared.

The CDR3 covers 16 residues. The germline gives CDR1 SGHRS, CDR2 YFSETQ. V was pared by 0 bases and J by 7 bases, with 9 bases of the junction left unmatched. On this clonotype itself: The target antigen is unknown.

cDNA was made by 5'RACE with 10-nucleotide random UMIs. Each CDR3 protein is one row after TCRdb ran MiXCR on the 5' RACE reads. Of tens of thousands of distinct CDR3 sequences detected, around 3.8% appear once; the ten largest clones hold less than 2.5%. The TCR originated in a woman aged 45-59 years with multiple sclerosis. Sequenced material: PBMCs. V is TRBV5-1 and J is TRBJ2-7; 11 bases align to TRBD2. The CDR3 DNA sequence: TGCGCCAGCAGCTTGGTTGGGACTAGCGGAGCGCGGGAGCAGTACTTC. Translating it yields CASSLVGTSGAREQYF. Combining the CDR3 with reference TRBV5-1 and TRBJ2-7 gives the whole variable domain KAGVTQTPRYLIKTRGQQVTLSCSPISGHRSVSWYQQTPGQGLQFLFEYFSETQRNKGNFPGRFSGRQFSNSRSEMNVSTLELGDSALYLCASSLVGTSGAREQYFGPGTRLTVT.